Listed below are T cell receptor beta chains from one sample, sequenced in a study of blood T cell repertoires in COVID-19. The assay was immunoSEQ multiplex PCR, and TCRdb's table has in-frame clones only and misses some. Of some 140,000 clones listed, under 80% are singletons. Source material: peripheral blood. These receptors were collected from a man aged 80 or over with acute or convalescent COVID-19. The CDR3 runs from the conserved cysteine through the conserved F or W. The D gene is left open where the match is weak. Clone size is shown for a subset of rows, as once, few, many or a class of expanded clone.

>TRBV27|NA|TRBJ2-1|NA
TGTGCCAGCAGTTTACTTACAGGCATGACTTCCTACAATGAGCAGTTCTTC
CASSLLTGMTSYNEQFF
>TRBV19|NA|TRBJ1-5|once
TGTGCCAGTAGTCTAGGACCCACACAGGGCTATAGCAATCAGCCCCAGCATTTT
CASSLGPTQGYSNQPQHF
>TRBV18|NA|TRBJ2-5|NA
TGTGCCAGCTCGTGGAGGGCCTGGGAGACCCAGTACTTC
CASSWRAWETQYF
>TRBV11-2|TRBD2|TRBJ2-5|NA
TGTGCCAGCAGCGGGGGGGTCGAGACCCAGTACTTC
CASSGGVETQYF
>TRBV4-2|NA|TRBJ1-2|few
TGTGCCAGCAGCCAAGTTACTAACACAAACTATGGCTACACCTTC
CASSQVTNTNYGYTF
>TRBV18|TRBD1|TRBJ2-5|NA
TGTGCCAGCTCACTGACGACAGGGGGCTTAGGCCAAGAGACCCAGTACTTC
CASSLTTGGLGQETQYF
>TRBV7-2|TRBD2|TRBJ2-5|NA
TGTGCCAGCAGCTTTGGAGGGGAGGGAGAGACCCAGTACTTC
CASSFGGEGETQYF
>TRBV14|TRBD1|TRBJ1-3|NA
TGTGCCAGCAGCCGCCAGTGGACAGGGAGGGGAAACACCATATATTTT
CASSRQWTGRGNTIYF
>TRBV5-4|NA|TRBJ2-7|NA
TGTGCCAGCAGTTCCGGCCCACAAAGGGGGACCTACGAGCAGTACTTC
CASSSGPQRGTYEQYF
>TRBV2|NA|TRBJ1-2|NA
TGTGCCAGCAGCGAAACAACTACGAGGGCCGGGGGCTACACCTTC
CASSETTTRAGGYTF
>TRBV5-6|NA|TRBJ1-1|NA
TGTGCCAGCAGCACTGCGGGGTCCGGGAACACTGAAGCTTTCTTT
CASSTAGSGNTEAFF